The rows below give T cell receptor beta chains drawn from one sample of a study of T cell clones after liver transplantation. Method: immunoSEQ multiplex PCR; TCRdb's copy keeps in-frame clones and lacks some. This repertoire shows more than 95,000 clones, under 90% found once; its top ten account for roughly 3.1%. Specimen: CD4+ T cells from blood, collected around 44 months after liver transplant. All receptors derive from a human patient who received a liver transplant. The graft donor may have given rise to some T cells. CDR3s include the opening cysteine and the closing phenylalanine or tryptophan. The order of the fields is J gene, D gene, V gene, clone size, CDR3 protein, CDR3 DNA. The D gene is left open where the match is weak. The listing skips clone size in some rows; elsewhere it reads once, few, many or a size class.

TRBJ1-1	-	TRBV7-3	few	CASSFSLNTEAFF	TGTGCCAGCAGCTTTTCCCTGAACACTGAAGCTTTCTTT
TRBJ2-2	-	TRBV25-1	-	CASSEPGRNTGELFF	TGTGCCAGCAGTGAACCAGGGCGAAACACCGGGGAGCTGTTTTTT
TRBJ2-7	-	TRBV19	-	CASNNGGRSSYYEQYF	TGTGCCAGTAACAACGGGGGGCGGTCCTCTTACTACGAGCAGTACTTC
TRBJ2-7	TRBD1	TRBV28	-	CASSLPGTGFHEQYF	TGTGCCAGCAGTCTTCCGGGGACAGGTTTCCACGAGCAGTACTTC
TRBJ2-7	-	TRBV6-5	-	CASRSTWSGGNEQYF	TGTGCCAGCAGGTCCACCTGGAGTGGCGGCAACGAGCAGTACTTC
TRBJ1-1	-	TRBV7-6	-	CASSPRADEAFF	TGTGCCAGCAGCCCGCGGGCGGATGAAGCTTTCTTT
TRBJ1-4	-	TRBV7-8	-	CATKGGASIEKLFF	TGTGCCACAAAGGGGGGGGCGTCCATTGAAAAACTGTTTTTT
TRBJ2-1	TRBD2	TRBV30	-	CAWRLAGGGGGRYNEQFF	TGTGCCTGGAGACTAGCGGGAGGAGGAGGGGGTCGCTACAATGAGCAGTTCTTC
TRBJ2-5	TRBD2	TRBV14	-	CASSQDGTSGREETQYF	TGTGCCAGCAGCCAAGACGGGACTAGCGGGAGAGAAGAGACCCAGTACTTC
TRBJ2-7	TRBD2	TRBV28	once	CASNPQVAGAVSKQYF	TGTGCCAGCAACCCGCAAGTAGCGGGAGCTGTTTCGAAACAGTACTTC
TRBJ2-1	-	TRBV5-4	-	CASSNRGLDNEQFF	TGTGCCAGCAGTAATAGGGGATTGGACAATGAGCAGTTCTTC
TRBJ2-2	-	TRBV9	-	CASSVGGPVNTGELFF	TGTGCCAGCAGCGTAGGAGGACCTGTGAACACCGGGGAGCTGTTTTTT
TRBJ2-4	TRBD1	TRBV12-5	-	CASGIGGQKNIQYF	TGTGCTAGTGGGATAGGGGGACAGAAAAACATTCAGTACTTC
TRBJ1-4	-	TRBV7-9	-	CASSLKQQSRNEKLFF	TGTGCCAGCAGCTTAAAACAACAAAGCCGTAATGAAAAACTGTTTTTT
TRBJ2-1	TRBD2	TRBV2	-	CASRRGLAGNNEQFF	TGTGCCAGCAGGAGGGGACTAGCGGGAAACAATGAGCAGTTCTTC
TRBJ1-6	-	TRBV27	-	CASNPGRAGDSPLHF	TGTGCCAGCAACCCTGGAAGGGCTGGTGATTCACCCCTCCACTTT
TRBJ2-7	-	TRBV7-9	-	CASSRQGGGYEQYF	TGTGCCAGCTCTCGTCAGGGGGGCGGCTACGAGCAGTACTTC
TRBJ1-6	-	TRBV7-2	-	CASSFQGPPLHF	TGTGCCAGCAGCTTCCAGGGACCCCCCCTCCACTTT
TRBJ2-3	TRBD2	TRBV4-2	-	CASSQILAGGRADTQYF	TGTGCCAGCAGCCAAATCCTAGCGGGAGGTAGGGCAGATACGCAGTATTTT
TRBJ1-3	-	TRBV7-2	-	CASSLAGGFRGNTIYF	TGTGCCAGCAGCTTAGCGGGCGGCTTTAGGGGAAACACCATATATTTT
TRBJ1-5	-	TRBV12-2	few	CASRLAGEQVPSETQHF	TGTGCAAGTCGCTTAGCAGGAGAACAGGTCCCATCCGAGACCCAGCATTTT